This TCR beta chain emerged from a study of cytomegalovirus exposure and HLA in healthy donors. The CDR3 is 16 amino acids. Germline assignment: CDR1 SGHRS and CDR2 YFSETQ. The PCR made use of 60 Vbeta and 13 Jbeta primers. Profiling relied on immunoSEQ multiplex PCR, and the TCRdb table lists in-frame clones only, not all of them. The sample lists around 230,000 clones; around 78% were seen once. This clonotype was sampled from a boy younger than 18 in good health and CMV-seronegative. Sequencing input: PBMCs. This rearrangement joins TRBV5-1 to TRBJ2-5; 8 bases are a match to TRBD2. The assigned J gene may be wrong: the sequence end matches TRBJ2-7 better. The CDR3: CASSLEASGSSYEQYF. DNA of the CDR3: TGCGCCAGCAGCTTGGAGGCCAGCGGGAGCTCCTACGAGCAGTACTTC.